This TCR beta chain was obtained from a study of blood T cell repertoires in COVID-19. The overall study: Material from acute and convalescent COVID-19 was sourced from the United States, Italy and Spain. PBMCs, B-cell-depleted T cells, or T cells were the source of the cDNA or gDNA that made up the material.

This clone was counted between two and nine times. Germline assignment: CDR1 SGHTS and CDR2 YDEGEE. V was cut by 1 base and J by 7 bases, with 11 bases left in between. The CDR3 extends over 13 amino acids. In the study's own analysis: Counts of nucleated cells, estimated from reference gene primer amplification, were obtained. Here immunoSEQ multiplex PCR was the method, and the copy in TCRdb shows in-frame clones only, minus some. The V and J calls and the clone size are those of that table, but D and trimming were determined from the DNA. The repertoire holds approximately 310,000 clones, with around 87% as singletons.

V is TRBV5-8 and J is TRBJ1-1; perhaps TRBD1 as D (6 bases). Source material: peripheral blood. This receptor was identified in a man aged 50 or older with active or convalescent COVID-19. CDR3 amino acids: CASSLNRDGEAFF. The CDR3 nucleotides are TGTGCCAGCAGCTTGAACAGGGACGGTGAAGCTTTCTTT.